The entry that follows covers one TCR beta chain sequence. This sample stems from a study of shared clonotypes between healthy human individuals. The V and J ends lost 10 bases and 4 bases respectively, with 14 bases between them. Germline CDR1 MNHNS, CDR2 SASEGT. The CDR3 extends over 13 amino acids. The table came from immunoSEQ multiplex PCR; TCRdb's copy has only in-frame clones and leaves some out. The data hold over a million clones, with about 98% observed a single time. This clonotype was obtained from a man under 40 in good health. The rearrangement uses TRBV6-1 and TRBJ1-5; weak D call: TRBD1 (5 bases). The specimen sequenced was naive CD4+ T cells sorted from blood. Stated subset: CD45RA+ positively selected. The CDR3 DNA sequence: TGTGCCACCCAGGGCGATTCAAATCAGCCCCAGCATTTT. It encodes CATQGDSNQPQHF.